The clone carrying this TCR beta chain was counted a single time. Its antigen remains unidentified. The data are from a study of cytomegalovirus exposure and HLA in healthy donors. Findings and caveats of the study: The classifier reportedly diagnosed cytomegalovirus status with high sensitivity and specificity.

V was clipped by 3 bases and J by 3 bases; unmatched bases: 0. Germline CDR1 and CDR2: MNHEY and SMNVEV (reference sequence). The CDR3 has 15 residues. The PCR used 60 Vbeta and 13 Jbeta primers. Sequencing used immunoSEQ multiplex PCR; TCRdb keeps in-frame clones, though not all of them. The sample has about 120,000 clones, 80% seen once; the top ten hold around 3%. The rearrangement links TRBV27 to TRBJ2-3, with 13 positions matching TRBD2. The TCR was taken from a male donor in good health and CMV-seronegative. The sequencing input was PBMCs. CDR3 coding DNA: TGTGCCAGCAGTTTGACTAGCGGGGGGACAGATACGCAGTATTTT. It specifies CASSLTSGGTDTQYF.